The text below deals with one T cell receptor (beta chain). The data derive from a study of CD8 T cells in Susac syndrome. The CDR3 contains 14 residues. Deletions cut 2 bases from V and 4 bases from J, with 12 bases between. Random hexamers were used to reverse transcribe an amount of 0.5 to 1 ug RNA. The CDR3 of TCR beta was amplified by immunoSEQ multiplex PCR across 54 Vbeta and 13 Jbeta. TCRdb used MiXCR to reprocess the immunoSEQ multiplex PCR reads, holding one entry per CDR3 protein. The sample holds 200,000 to 250,000 distinct CDR3 sequences; more than 85% are singletons and the top ten take about 0.12%. CD8+ and CD4+ blood T cells underwent TCR beta sequencing. Relapsing-remitting disease, either stable or active, was present in the treatment-naive patients who were the multiple sclerosis controls. Both CD4+ and CD8+ T cells were negatively isolated, and TEMRA cells underwent FACS enrichment.

The clonotype comes from a human donor with multiple sclerosis. The sequencing input was CD8+ T cells from PBMCs. This sequence joins TRBV12-3 or TRBV12-4 and TRBJ2-7, with D perhaps TRBD1 (5 bases). In nucleotides, the CDR3 is TGTGCCAGCAGTTTAATCGGGCAGGGATACGAGCAGTACTTC. It codes for CASSLIGQGYEQYF.